This T cell receptor (beta chain) was recorded in a study of blood T cell repertoires in COVID-19. About the research overall: Whether acute or convalescent, the COVID-19 samples came from the United States, Italy and Spain. Sources were T cells, B-cell-depleted T cells, or PBMCs; the material itself was cDNA or gDNA.

The CDR3 runs 15 residues. V lost 5 bases to trimming and J lost 4 bases; unmatched junction nucleotides: 5. The germline gives CDR1 SGHVS, CDR2 FQNEAQ. Generated by immunoSEQ multiplex PCR, the TCRdb table keeps only in-frame clones and is missing some. Of a few hundred thousand clones listed, 80% to 90% were seen once; the top ten hold around 9.6%. The rearrangement joins TRBV7-8 to TRBJ2-5, with 12 bases matching TRBD2. The material sequenced was peripheral blood. This TCR derives from a woman aged 70-85 years with COVID-19, enrolled during active disease. The DNA of the CDR3 is TGTGCCAGCAGCCCAACGGGACTAGCGGGAGAGACCCAGTACTTC. Translated, it gives CASSPTGLAGETQYF.